These 17 T cell receptor beta chains share one sample of origin, sequenced in a study of blood T cell repertoires in COVID-19. Data came from immunoSEQ multiplex PCR; TCRdb stores just in-frame clones and leaves some out. Of some 56,000 clones in the sample, 82% are singletons; the top ten hold 11%. Sequencing used peripheral blood. All receptors come from a man older than 75 with COVID-19, enrolled during active disease.

The gene calls are TRBV7-6 and TRBJ1-4, with 8 nucleotides matching TRBD1. Looked up from germline, CDR1 is SGHVS and CDR2 is FNYEAQ. The CDR3 has 15 residues. With V trimmed by 1 base and J by 8 bases, 6 bases remained unmatched. DNA for the CDR3: TGTGCCAGCAGCTTAGACCAGGGGGCAAGGGAAAAACTGTTTTTT. Its translation is CASSLDQGAREKLFF.

J is TRBJ2-3 and V is TRBV28, with a possible D match to TRBD1 (5 bases). This CDR3 is built from 13 residues. Germline CDR1 reads MDHEN; CDR2 reads SYDVKM. Trimming removed 2 bases from V and 6 bases from J, with 9 bases in between. CDR3 in amino acids: CASSLQGTDTQYF. Written as DNA, the CDR3 is TGTGCCAGCAGTTTACAGGGAACGGATACGCAGTATTTT.

The chain links TRBV7-2 to TRBJ2-3, with 13 positions matching TRBD2. Germline CDR1 and CDR2: SGHTA and FQGNSA. This CDR3 has 16 amino acids. The J segment lost 1 base and the V segment lost 5 bases, leaving 3 bases of the junction unmatched. Here the CDR3 reads CASSQGLAGGTDTQYF. In DNA, the CDR3 is TGTGCCAGCAGCCAAGGACTAGCGGGAGGCACAGATACGCAGTATTTT.

The chain combines TRBV24-1 with TRBJ1-4, with D unclear. There are 13 residues in the CDR3. V was trimmed by 3 bases and J by 11 bases, leaving 12 bases between them. In germline, CDR1 is KGHDR, CDR2 SFDVKD. The DNA for the CDR3 is TGTGCCACCAGTGATGCCGGGGAACAGAAACTGTTTTTT. This translates into CATSDAGEQKLFF.

The rearrangement uses TRBV27 and TRBJ1-2, with D unclear. The germline V gene has CDR1 MNHEY and CDR2 SMNVEV (reference sequence). The CDR3 extends over 12 amino acids. Trimming shortened V by 0 bases and J by 14 bases, and 13 bases separated the two germline ends. In nucleotides, the CDR3 is TGTGCCAGCAGTTTATCGGCCTGGGCTCTGACCTTC. It translates to CASSLSAWALTF.

The chain has TRBV7-8 and TRBJ1-5; 7 bases map to TRBD1. Germline lookup yields CDR1 SGHVS and CDR2 FQNEAQ. The J segment lost 11 bases and the V segment lost 5 bases, leaving 15 bases of the junction unmatched. The CDR3 spans 15 residues. The CDR3 is CASSLDRALQGSQHF. The CDR3 DNA follows: TGTGCCAGCAGCCTTGACAGGGCCCTACAAGGGTCCCAGCATTTT.

This clone has only one observation. The chain recombines TRBV10-1 with TRBJ2-3; 14 bases align to TRBD2. CDR3 length: 16 residues. The ends lost 6 bases at V and 4 bases at J; junction bases unmatched: 6. Germline V gives CDR1 WNHNN, CDR2 SYGVQD (reference sequence). CDR3 loop: CASSEGTSGRSDTQYF. CDR3 sequence (DNA): TGCGCCAGCAGCGAGGGGACTAGCGGGAGATCAGATACGCAGTATTTT.

The V and J genes are TRBV21-1 and TRBJ2-7; the D segment call TRBD2 is taken from the table without a DNA check. TRBV21-1 is deemed a pseudogene. The CDR3 extends over 16 amino acids. Here the CDR3 DNA reads TGTGCCAGCAGCAAAGATGGGACTAGCTTAATATACGAGCAGTACGTC. Residues: CASSKDGTSLIYEQYV.

The rearrangement uses TRBV3-1 (or the pseudogene TRBV3-2) and TRBJ2-1; perhaps TRBD2 as D (6 bases). CDR1 and CDR2 (germline): LGHDT, YNNKEL (reference sequence). V lost 5 bases and J 0 bases, leaving 14 bases between the germline ends. The CDR3 runs to 16 residues. CDR3 DNA sequence: TGTGCCAGCAGCTTGACCGGGAGACTCTCCTACAATGAGCAGTTCTTC. It codes for CASSLTGRLSYNEQFF.

The CDR3 DNA is TGTGCCAGCAGTCCCATACCGGGACAGGGTGGAAATTCACCCCTCCACTTT. It is translated as CASSPIPGQGGNSPLHF. The genes are TRBV6-2 or TRBV6-3 and TRBJ1-6, with 9 bases matching TRBD1. Unmatched junction bases numbered 12, after V lost 5 bases and J lost 7 bases. Germline V gene sequence: CDR1 MNHEY, CDR2 SVGEGT. This CDR3 is built from 17 residues.

The chain is built from TRBV6-1 and TRBJ1-4; the D gene is possibly TRBD1 (5 bases). Trimming left V 4 bases short and J 3 bases short, with 15 bases between. The germline gives CDR1 MNHNS, CDR2 SASEGT. The CDR3 runs 16 residues. CDR3 bases: TGTGCCAGCAGTGCACAGGCCGGTGTGGCTAATGAAAAACTGTTTTTT. This encodes CASSAQAGVANEKLFF.

This clone showed up just once. The rearrangement uses TRBV9 and TRBJ1-5; D is possibly TRBD1 (5 bases). The length of the CDR3 is 14 residues. Germline V CDR1 and CDR2: SGDLS, YYNGEE. With 3 bases removed from V and 5 bases from J, the gap between germline ends came to 12 bases. CDR3 protein: CASSASPTDQPQHF. The CDR3 DNA reads as TGTGCCAGCAGCGCCAGCCCGACAGATCAGCCCCAGCATTTT. Supplemented by reference TRBV9 and TRBJ1-5, the full variable domain reads DSGVTQTPKHLITATGQRVTLRCSPRSGDLSVYWYQQSLDQGLQFLIQYYNGEERAKGNILERFSAQQFPDLHSELNLSSLELGDSALYFCASSASPTDQPQHFGDGTRLSIL.

The V and J genes are TRBV12-5 and TRBJ1-1; the D gene is possibly TRBD1 (5 bases). The germline V gene has CDR1 LGHNT and CDR2 FRNRAP. Trimming removed 5 bases from V and 1 base from J, with 8 bases in between. The CDR3 has 13 residues. The CDR3 region has the DNA TGTGCTAGTGGTCACGGGGGGAACACTGAAGCTTTCTTT. It is translated as CASGHGGNTEAFF. Variable domain in full (rest from reference TRBV12-5 and TRBJ1-1): DARVTQTPRHKVTEMGQEVTMRCQPILGHNTVFWYRQTMMQGLELLAYFRNRAPLDDSGMPKDRFSAEMPDATLATLKIQPSEPRDSAVYFCASGHGGNTEAFFGQGTRLTVV.

This chain joins TRBV6-5 and TRBJ2-7; 10 bases match TRBD2. CDR3 length equals 15 residues. Germline CDR1 reads MNHEY; CDR2 reads SVGAGI. The V segment lost 10 bases and the J segment 0 bases; nucleotides outside the gene matches: 9. CDR3 sequence reads: CAIMGSSGSSYEQYV. The CDR3 DNA sequence: TGTGCCATTATGGGCTCTAGCGGGAGCTCCTACGAGCAGTACGTC.

This clone was found once. The chain has TRBV5-1 and TRBJ1-5; tentative D call: TRBD1 (6 bases). V gave up 4 bases and J gave up 2 bases, with 7 bases separating them. This CDR3 has 13 residues. CDR1 and CDR2 from the germline V gene are SGHRS and YFSETQ. CDR3 nucleotide sequence: TGCGCCAGCAGCCGACAGGGCAATCAGCCCCAGCATTTT. Its translation is CASSRQGNQPQHF.

This rearrangement joins TRBV6-5 to TRBJ1-1; no firm D call. V was shortened by 7 bases and J by 3 bases, with 21 bases between the two germline ends. Germline CDR1 is MNHEY and CDR2 is SVGAGI. The CDR3 has 16 amino acids. In nucleotides, the CDR3 is TGTGCCAGCAAATACTCAGGACCGGGGAGGGACACTGAAGCTTTCTTT. Translating it yields CASKYSGPGRDTEAFF.

V and J are TRBV25-1 and TRBJ1-5; D gene unclear. CDR1 is MGHDK and CDR2 is SYGVNS in the germline V gene. Trimming shortened V by 9 bases and J by 5 bases, and 17 bases separated the two germline ends. CDR3 length equals 14 residues. CDR3 sequence (DNA): TGTGCCAGACGGGAGACCAAAAGGGATCAGCCCCAGCATTTT. Amino acid sequence: CARRETKRDQPQHF. Supplemented by reference TRBV25-1 and TRBJ1-5, the full variable domain reads EADIYQTPRYLVIGTGKKITLECSQTMGHDKMYWYQQDPGMELHLIHYSYGVNSTEKGDLSSESTVSRIRTEHFPLTLESARPSHTSQYLCARRETKRDQPQHFGDGTRLSIL.